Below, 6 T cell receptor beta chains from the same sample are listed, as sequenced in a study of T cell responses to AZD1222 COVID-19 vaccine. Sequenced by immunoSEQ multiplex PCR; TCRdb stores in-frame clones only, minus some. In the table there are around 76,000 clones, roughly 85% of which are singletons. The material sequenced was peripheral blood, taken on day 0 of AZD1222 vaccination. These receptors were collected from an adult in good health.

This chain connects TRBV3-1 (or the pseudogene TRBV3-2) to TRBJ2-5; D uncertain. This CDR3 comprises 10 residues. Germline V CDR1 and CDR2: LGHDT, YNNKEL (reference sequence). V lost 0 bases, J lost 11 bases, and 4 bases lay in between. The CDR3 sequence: CASSQEAQYF. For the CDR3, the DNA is TGTGCCAGCAGCCAAGAGGCGCAGTACTTC.

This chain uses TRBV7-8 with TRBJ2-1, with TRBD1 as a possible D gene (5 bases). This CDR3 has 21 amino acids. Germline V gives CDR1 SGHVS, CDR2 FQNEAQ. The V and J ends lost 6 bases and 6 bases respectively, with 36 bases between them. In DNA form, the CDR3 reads TGTGCCAGCAGTCCGCTGATCGTTGTAGGCGACGGGCAGGGAATTATCAATGAGCAGTTCTTC. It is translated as CASSPLIVVGDGQGIINEQFF.

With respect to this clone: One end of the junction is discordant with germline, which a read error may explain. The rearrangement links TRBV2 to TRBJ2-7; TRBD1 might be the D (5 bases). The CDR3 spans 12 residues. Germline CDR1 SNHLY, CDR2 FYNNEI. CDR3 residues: CASSDDGQGCHF. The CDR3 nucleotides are TGTGCCAGCAGTGATGATGGGCAGGGATGTCACTTC.

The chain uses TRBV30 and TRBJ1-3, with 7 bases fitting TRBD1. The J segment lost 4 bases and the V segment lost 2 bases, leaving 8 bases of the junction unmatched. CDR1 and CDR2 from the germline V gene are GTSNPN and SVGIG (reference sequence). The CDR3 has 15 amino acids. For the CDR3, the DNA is TGTGCCTGGAGTAGTGGAGGGGGCGTCGGAAACACCATATATTTT. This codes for CAWSSGGGVGNTIYF.

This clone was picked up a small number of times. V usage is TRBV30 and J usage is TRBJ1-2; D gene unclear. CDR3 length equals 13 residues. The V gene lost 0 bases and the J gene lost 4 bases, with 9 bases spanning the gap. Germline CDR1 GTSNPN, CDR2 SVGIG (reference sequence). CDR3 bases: TGTGCCTGGAGTGTTCAACGGACCTATGGCTACACCTTC. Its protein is CAWSVQRTYGYTF.

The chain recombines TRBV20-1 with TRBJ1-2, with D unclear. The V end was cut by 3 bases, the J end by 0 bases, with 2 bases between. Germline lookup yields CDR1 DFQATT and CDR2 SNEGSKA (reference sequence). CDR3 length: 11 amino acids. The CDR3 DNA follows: TGCAGTGCTAGGCCTAACTATGGCTACACCTTC. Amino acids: CSARPNYGYTF.